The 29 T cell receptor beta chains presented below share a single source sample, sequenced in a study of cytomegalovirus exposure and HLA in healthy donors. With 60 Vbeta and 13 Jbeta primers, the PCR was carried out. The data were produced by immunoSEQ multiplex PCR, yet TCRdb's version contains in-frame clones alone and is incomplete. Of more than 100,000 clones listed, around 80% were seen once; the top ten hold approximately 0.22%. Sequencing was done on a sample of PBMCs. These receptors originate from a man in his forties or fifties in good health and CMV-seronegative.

The CDR3 protein is CASSPDARVGGYTF. In DNA, the CDR3 is TGTGCCAGCAGCCCAGACGCCAGGGTGGGCGGCTACACCTTC. The J gene is TRBJ1-2, the V gene TRBV9, with D possibly being TRBD1 (5 bases). Trimming cost V 4 bases and J 8 bases, with 18 bases left between them. This CDR3 region has 14 residues. Germline V lookup: CDR1 SGDLS, CDR2 YYNGEE.

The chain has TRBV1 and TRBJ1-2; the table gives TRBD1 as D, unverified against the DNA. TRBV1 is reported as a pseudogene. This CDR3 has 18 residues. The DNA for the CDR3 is TGCACCAGCAGCCAAGCCCTGGACAAGAACTACCCTAACTATGGCTACACCTTC. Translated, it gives CTSSQALDKNYPNYGYTF.

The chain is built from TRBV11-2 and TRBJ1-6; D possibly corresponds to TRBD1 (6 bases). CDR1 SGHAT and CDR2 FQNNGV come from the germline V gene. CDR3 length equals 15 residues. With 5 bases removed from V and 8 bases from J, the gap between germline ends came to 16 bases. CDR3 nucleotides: TGTGCCAGCAGCCCGGGCCGGGACACCTATTCACCCCTCCACTTT. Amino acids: CASSPGRDTYSPLHF.

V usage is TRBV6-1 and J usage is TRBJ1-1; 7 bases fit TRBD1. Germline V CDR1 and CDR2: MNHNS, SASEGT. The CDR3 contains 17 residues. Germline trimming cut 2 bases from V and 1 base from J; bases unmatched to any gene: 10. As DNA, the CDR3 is TGTGCCAGCAGTGAAATTCCGAGACAGGGATGGAACACTGAAGCTTTCTTT. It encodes CASSEIPRQGWNTEAFF.

CDR3 DNA: TGTGCCAGCAGCTCCATCCTAGCGGAGAGGGTGGCTGTGTACTTC. Encoded protein: CASSSILAERVAVYF. This chain connects TRBV5-5 to TRBJ2-7; 7 bases line up with TRBD2. The J segment lost 12 bases and the V segment lost 3 bases, leaving 18 bases of the junction unmatched. Germline V gene sequence: CDR1 SGHKS, CDR2 YYEKEE (reference sequence). CDR3 length: 15 residues.

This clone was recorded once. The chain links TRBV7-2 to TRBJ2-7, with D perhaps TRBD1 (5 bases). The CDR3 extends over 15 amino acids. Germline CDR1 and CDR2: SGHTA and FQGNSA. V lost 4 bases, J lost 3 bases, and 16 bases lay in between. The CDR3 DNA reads TGTGCCAGCAGCTCATTATTAGGGGAAGTCTACGAGCAGTACTTC. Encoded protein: CASSSLLGEVYEQYF.

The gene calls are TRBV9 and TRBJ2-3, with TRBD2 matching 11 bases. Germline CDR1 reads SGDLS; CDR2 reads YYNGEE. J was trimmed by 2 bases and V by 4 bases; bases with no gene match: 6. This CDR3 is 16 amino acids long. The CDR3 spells CASSPTSGGPTDTQYF. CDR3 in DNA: TGTGCCAGCAGCCCCACTAGCGGGGGCCCCACAGATACGCAGTATTTT.

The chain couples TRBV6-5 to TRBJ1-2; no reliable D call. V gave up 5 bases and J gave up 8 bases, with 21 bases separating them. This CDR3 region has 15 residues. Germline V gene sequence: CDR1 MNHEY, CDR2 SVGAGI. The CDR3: CASSAKSDGVRGYTF. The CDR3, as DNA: TGTGCCAGCAGTGCAAAATCTGACGGGGTCCGGGGCTACACCTTC.

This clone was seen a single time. In DNA, the CDR3 is TGTGCCAGCAGTTCGGCGGACAGGGTGATCTACGAGCAGTACTTC. Protein: CASSSADRVIYEQYF. The chain uses TRBV27 and TRBJ2-7, with TRBD1 matching over 8 bases. V shed 4 bases and J 3 bases; nucleotides not matched to a gene: 8. The CDR3 has 15 amino acids. Germline-derived CDR1 and CDR2 are MNHEY and SMNVEV (reference sequence).

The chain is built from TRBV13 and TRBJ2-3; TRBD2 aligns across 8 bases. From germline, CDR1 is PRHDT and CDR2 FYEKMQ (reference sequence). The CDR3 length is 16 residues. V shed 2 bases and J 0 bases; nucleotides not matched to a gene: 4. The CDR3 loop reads CASSLRTSMSTDTQYF. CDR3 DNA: TGTGCCAGCAGCTTACGGACTAGCATGAGCACAGATACGCAGTATTTT.

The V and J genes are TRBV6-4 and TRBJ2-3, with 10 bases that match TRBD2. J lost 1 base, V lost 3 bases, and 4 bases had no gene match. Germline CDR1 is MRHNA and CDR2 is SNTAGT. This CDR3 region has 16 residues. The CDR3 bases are TGTGCCAGCAGTGAGTATACTAGCGGGGGCACAGATACGCAGTATTTT. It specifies CASSEYTSGGTDTQYF.

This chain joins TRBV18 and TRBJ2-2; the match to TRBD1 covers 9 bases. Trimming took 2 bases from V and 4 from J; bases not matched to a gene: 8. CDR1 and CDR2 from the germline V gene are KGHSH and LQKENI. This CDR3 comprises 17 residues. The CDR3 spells CASSPRVLGQGTGELFF. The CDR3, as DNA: TGTGCCAGCTCACCAAGGGTCCTGGGACAGGGCACCGGGGAGCTGTTTTTT.

CDR3 sequence reads: CASSLQGRTQYF. CDR3 coding DNA: TGTGCCAGCAGCTTACAGGGGCGGACGCAGTATTTT. The chain couples TRBV13 to TRBJ2-3, with D perhaps matching TRBD1 (6 bases). Trimming stripped 2 bases from V and 9 bases from J, with 9 bases between. Germline CDR1 reads PRHDT; CDR2 reads FYEKMQ (reference sequence). The CDR3 totals 12 residues.

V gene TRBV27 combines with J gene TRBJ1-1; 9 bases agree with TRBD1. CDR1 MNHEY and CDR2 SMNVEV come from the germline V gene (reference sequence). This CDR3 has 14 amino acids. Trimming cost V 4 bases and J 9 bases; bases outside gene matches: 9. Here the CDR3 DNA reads TGTGCCAGCAGTTACGACAGGGGGGGACGCAAAGCTTTCTTT. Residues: CASSYDRGGRKAFF.

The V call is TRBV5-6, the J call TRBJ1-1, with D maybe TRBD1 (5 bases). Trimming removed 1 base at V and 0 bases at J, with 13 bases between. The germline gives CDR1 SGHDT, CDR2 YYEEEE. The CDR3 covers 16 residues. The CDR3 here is CASSLNTGRLNTEAFF. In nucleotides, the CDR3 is TGTGCCAGCAGCTTGAATACAGGACGATTGAACACTGAAGCTTTCTTT.

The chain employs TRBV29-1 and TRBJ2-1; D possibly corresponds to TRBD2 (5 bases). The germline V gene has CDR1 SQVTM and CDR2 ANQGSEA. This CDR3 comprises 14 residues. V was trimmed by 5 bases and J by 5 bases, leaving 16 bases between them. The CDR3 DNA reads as TGCAGCGTTCCCTTCGGAGAGGGAGACAATGAGCAGTTCTTC. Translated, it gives CSVPFGEGDNEQFF.

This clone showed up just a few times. The CDR3 spells CASSEGFTTGNTIYF. CDR3 DNA: TGTGCCAGCAGTGAAGGATTTACTACTGGAAACACCATATATTTT. V usage is TRBV2 and J usage is TRBJ1-3; D remains unclear. The CDR3 covers 15 residues. V was shortened by 1 base and J by 2 bases, with 9 bases between the two germline ends. CDR1 and CDR2 (germline): SNHLY, FYNNEI.

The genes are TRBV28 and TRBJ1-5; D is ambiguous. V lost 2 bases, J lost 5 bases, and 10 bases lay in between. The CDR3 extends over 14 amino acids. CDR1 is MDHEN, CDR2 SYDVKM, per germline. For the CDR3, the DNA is TGTGCCAGCAGTTTAGAGGCAGTAGATCAGCCCCAGCATTTT. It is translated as CASSLEAVDQPQHF.

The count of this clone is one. The CDR3 loop reads CASSQERSGELFF. The CDR3 DNA is TGTGCCAGCAGCCAAGAGAGGTCGGGGGAGCTGTTTTTT. The J gene is TRBJ2-2, the V gene TRBV11-2; D gene uncertain. Germline V gene sequence: CDR1 SGHAT, CDR2 FQNNGV. The V end lost 5 bases, the J end lost 8 bases, and 12 bases lay between the germline ends. This CDR3 has 13 residues.

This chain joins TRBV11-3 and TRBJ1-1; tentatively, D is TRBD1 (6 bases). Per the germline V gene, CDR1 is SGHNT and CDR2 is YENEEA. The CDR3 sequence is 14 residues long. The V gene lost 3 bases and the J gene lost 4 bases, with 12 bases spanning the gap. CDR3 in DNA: TGTGCCAGCAGCTTTGGGGGCGCGGGCACTGAAGCTTTCTTT. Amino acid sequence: CASSFGGAGTEAFF.

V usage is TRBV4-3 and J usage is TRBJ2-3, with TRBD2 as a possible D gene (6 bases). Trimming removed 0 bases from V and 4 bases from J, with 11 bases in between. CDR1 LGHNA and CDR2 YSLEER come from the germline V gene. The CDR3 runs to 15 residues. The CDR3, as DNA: TGCGCCAGCAGCCAAGATGGCGGGGCGGCAGATACGCAGTATTTT. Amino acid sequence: CASSQDGGAADTQYF.

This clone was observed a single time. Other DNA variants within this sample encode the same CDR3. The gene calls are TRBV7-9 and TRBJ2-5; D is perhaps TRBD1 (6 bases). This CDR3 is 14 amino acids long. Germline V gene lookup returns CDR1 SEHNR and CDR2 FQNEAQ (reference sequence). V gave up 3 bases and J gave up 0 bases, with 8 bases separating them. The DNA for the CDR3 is TGTGCCAGCAGCTTGAGGGGGTACCAAGAGACCCAGTACTTC. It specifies CASSLRGYQETQYF.

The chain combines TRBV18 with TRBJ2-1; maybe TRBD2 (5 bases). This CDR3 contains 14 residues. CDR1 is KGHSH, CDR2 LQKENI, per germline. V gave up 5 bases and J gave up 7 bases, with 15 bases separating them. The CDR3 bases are TGTGCCAGCTCAAAAACTGGACTCCTAAATGAGCAGTTCTTC. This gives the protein CASSKTGLLNEQFF. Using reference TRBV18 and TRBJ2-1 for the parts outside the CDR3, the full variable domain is NAGVMQNPRHLVRRRGQEARLRCSPMKGHSHVYWYRQLPEEGLKFMVYLQKENIIDESGMPKERFSAEFPKEGPSILRIQQVVRGDSAAYFCASSKTGLLNEQFFGPGTRLTVL.

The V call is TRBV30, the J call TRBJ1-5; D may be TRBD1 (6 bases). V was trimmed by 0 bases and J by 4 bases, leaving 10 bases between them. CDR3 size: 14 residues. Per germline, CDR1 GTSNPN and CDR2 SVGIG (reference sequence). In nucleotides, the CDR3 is TGTGCCTGGAGTGTAGGGCAGGGGAATCAGCCCCAGCATTTT. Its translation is CAWSVGQGNQPQHF.

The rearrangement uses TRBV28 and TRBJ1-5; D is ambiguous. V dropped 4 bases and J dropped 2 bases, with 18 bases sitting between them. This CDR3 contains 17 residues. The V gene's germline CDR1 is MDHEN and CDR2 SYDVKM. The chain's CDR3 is CASSSHWQNGGNQPQHF. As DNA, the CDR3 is TGTGCCAGCAGTTCCCATTGGCAGAACGGGGGCAATCAGCCCCAGCATTTT.

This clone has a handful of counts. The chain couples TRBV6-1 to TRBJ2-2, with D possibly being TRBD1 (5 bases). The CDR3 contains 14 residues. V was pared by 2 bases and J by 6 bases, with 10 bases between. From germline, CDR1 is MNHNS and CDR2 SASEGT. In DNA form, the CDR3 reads TGTGCCAGCAGTGAATCAGGGTTCGCCGGGGAGCTGTTTTTT. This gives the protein CASSESGFAGELFF.

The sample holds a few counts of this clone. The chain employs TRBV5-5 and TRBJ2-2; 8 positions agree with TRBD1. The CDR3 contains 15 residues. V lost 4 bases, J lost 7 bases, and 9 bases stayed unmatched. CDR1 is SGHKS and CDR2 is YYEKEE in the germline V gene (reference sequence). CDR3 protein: CASSQDRVMGGELFF. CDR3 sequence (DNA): TGTGCCAGCAGCCAGGACAGGGTGATGGGCGGGGAGCTGTTTTTT.

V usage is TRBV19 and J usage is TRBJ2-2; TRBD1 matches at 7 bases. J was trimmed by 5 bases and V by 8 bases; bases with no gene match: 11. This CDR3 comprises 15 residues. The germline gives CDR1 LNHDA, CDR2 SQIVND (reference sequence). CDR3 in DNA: TGTGCCAGTGCCTCTAGAGGCAGGGGGACCGGGGAGCTGTTTTTT. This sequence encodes CASASRGRGTGELFF.

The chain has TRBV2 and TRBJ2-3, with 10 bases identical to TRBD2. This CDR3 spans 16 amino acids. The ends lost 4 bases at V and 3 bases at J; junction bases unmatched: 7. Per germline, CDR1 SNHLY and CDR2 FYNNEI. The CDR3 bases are TGTGCCAGCAGTGTGCGGCTAGCGGGAGAAACAGATACGCAGTATTTT. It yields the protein CASSVRLAGETDTQYF.